Here is one TCR beta chain with its context. No antigen is known for it. TCRdb's copy holds only in-frame clones and misses some; the assay was immunoSEQ multiplex PCR. The top ten hold over 15% of the sample, which has around 100,000 clones, approximately 88% seen once. The data derive from a study of T cell responses to AZD1222 COVID-19 vaccine. Study-wide background: Researchers grouped second doses given at about 4 or about 12 weeks into one pool. Whole-study results and caveats: Scientists sampled the repertoires only once the peak T cell response had passed.

Per the germline V gene, CDR1 is SGHRS and CDR2 is YFSETQ. J lost 1 base, V lost 0 bases, and 4 bases had no gene match. This CDR3 is built from 18 residues. This receptor was identified in an adult in good health. Specimen: peripheral blood, collected on day 0 of AZD1222 vaccination. The genes are TRBV5-1 and TRBJ2-3; 14 bases match TRBD2. The CDR3 loop is CASSLGLAGGRGTDTQYF. Here the CDR3 DNA reads TGCGCCAGCAGCTTGGGACTAGCGGGGGGGCGTGGCACAGATACGCAGTATTTT.